Here is one T cell receptor (beta chain) with its context. The antigen is unknown. The PCR had 60 Vbeta and 13 Jbeta primers. The table came from immunoSEQ multiplex PCR; TCRdb's copy has only in-frame clones and leaves some out. Of around 130,000 clones listed, 81% are singletons. This record comes from a study of cytomegalovirus exposure and HLA in healthy donors. The junction had 12 bases not matched to a gene; V was cut back by 5 bases and J by 7 bases. This CDR3 comprises 16 residues. Germline CDR1 and CDR2: SGHVS and FQNEAQ. Notes on the study in general: Most TCR sequences proved rare, with some public TCRs found in many donors. Per a prior analysis, the majority of TCR beta V segments were productive roughly 90% or roughly 30% of the time. Later, an analysis showed that TCR beta chains associated with HLA were more clonally expanded than others that were equally common. It was only CMV serostatus that was available as immune exposure information.

The specimen sequenced was PBMCs. This clonotype was sampled from a man aged 18 to 35 in good health and CMV-seronegative. The V and J genes are TRBV7-8 and TRBJ1-2; the match to TRBD1 covers 11 bases. This CDR3 reads CASSAPGQGDLVGYTF. The DNA for the CDR3 is TGTGCCAGCAGCGCCCCGGGACAGGGGGATCTCGTTGGCTACACCTTC.